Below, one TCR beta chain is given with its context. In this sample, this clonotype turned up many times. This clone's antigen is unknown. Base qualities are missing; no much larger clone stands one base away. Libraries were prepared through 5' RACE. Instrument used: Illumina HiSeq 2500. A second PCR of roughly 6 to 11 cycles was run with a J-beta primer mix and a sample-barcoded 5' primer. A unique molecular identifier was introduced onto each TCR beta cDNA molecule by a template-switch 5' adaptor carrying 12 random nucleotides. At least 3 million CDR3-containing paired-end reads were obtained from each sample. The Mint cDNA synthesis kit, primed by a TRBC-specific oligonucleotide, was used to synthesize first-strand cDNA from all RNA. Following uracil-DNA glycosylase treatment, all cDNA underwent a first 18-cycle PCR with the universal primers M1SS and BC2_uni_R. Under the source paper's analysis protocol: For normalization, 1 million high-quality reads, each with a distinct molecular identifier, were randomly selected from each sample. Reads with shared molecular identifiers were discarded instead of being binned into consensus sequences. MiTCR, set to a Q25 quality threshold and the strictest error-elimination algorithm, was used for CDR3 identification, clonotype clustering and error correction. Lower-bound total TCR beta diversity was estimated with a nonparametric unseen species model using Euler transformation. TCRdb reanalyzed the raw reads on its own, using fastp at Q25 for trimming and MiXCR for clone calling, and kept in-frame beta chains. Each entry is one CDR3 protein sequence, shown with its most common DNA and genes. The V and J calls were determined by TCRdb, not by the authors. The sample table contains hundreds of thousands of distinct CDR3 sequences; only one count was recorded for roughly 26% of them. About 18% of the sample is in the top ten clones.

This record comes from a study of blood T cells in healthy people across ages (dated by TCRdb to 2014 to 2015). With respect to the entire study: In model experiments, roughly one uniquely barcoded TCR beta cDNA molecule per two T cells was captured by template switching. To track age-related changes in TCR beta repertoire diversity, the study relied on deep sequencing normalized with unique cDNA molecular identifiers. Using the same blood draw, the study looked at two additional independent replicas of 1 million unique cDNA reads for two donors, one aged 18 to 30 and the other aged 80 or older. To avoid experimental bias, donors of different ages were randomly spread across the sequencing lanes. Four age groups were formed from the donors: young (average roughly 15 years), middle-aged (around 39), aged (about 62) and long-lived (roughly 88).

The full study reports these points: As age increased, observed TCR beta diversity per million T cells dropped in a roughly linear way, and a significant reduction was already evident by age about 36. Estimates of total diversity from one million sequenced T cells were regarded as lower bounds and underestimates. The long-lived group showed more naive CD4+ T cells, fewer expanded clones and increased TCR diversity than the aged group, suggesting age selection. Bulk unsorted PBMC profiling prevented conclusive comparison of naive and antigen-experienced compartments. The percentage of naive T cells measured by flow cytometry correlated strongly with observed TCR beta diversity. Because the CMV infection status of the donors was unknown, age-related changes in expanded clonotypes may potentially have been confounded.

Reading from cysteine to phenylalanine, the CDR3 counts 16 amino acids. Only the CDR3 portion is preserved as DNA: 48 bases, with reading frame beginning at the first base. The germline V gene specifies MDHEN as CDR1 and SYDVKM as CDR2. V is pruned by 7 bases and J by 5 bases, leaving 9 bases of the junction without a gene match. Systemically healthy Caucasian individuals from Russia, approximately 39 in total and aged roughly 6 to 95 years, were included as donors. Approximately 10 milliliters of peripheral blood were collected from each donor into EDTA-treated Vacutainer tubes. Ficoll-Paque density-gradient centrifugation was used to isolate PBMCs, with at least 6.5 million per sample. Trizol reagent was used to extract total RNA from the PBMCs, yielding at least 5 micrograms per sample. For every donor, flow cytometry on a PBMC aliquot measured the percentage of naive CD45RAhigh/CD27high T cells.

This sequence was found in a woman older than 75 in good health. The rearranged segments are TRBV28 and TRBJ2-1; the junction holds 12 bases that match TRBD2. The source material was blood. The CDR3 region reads CASKLAGGPANNEQFF. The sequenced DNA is TGTGCCAGCAAACTAGCGGGGGGCCCCGCGAACAATGAGCAGTTCTTC.